The TCR beta chain under discussion was sequenced for a study of monozygotic twins with inflammatory bowel disease. From germline, CDR1 is SGHRS and CDR2 YFSETQ. The CDR3 has 14 amino acids. After re-calling the 5' RACE reads, TCRdb lists one entry per CDR3 protein, DNA absent. Its clone listing holds some 440,000 distinct CDR3 sequences. The chain recombines TRBV5-1 with TRBJ1-2. The material sequenced was blood. The clonotype was recovered from a human donor with ulcerative colitis or Crohn's disease, or a healthy co-twin of an affected twin (not recorded which). Here the CDR3 reads CASSLVAENYGYTF. The variable domain in full, completed from reference TRBV5-1 and TRBJ1-2, reads KAGVTQTPRYLIKTRGQQVTLSCSPISGHRSVSWYQQTPGQGLQFLFEYFSETQRNKGNFPGRFSGRQFSNSRSEMNVSTLELGDSALYLCASSLVAENYGYTFGSGTRLTVV.